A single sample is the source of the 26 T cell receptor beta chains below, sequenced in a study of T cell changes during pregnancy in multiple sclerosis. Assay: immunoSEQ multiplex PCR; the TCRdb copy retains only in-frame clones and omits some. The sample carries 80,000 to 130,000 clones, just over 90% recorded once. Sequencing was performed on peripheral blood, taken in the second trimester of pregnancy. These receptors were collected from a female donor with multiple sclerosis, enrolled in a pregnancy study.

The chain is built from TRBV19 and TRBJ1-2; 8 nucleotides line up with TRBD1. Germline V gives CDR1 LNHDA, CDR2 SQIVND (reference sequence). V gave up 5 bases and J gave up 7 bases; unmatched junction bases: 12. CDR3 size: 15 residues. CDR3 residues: CASSVRQGPATGYTF. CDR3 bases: TGTGCCAGTAGTGTGCGACAGGGGCCAGCCACTGGCTACACCTTC.

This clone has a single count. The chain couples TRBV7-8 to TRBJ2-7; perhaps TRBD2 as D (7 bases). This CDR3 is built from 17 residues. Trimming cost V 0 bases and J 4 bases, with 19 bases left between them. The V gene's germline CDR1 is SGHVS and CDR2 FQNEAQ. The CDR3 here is CASSLAQGRELRYEQYF. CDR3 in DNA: TGTGCCAGCAGCTTAGCGCAGGGGCGGGAGTTGAGGTACGAGCAGTACTTC.

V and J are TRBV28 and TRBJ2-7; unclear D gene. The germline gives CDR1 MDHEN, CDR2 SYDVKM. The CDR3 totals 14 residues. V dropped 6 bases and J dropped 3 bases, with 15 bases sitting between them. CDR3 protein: CASRYSPGDYEQYF. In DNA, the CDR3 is TGTGCCAGCAGGTATAGTCCCGGTGACTACGAGCAGTACTTC.

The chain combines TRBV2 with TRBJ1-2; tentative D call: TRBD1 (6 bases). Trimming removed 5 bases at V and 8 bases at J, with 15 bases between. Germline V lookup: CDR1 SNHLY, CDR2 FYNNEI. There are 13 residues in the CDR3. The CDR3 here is CASSRTETYGYTF. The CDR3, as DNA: TGTGCCAGCAGTAGGACAGAGACCTACGGCTACACCTTC.

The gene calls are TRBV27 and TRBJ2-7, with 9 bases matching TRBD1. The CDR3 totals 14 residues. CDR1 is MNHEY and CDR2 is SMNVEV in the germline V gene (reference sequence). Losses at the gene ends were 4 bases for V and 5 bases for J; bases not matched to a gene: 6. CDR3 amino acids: CASSSGTGYHEQYF. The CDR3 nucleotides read TGTGCCAGCAGTTCGGGGACAGGGTACCACGAGCAGTACTTC.

CDR3 coding DNA: TGTGCCAGCAGCTTAGCCCCCCGGGGAGGGTACGAGCAGTACTTC. Residues: CASSLAPRGGYEQYF. This chain joins TRBV7-8 and TRBJ2-7; TRBD2 matches at 7 bases. Germline CDR1 SGHVS, CDR2 FQNEAQ. V lost 0 bases and J lost 4; bases outside the gene matches: 6. The CDR3 runs 15 residues. Using reference TRBV7-8 and TRBJ2-7 for the parts outside the CDR3, the full variable domain is GAGVSQSPRYKVAKRGQDVALRCDPISGHVSLFWYQQALGQGPEFLTYFQNEAQLDKSGLPSDRFFAERPEGSVSTLKIQRTQQEDSAVYLCASSLAPRGGYEQYFGPGTRLTVT.

The CDR3 sequence: CASSLWTGGNEQYF. CDR3 in DNA: TGTGCCAGCAGCTTATGGACAGGGGGCAACGAGCAGTACTTC. The gene calls are TRBV11-2 and TRBJ2-7, with 11 bases lining up with TRBD1. Per germline, CDR1 SGHAT and CDR2 FQNNGV. This CDR3 has 14 residues. Trimming at V came to 2 bases and at J to 5 bases, leaving 2 bases not matched to a gene.

The CDR3 DNA follows: TGTGCCAGTAGTAAGATGGGACTAGACACCTTTAGTGAGCAGTTCTTC. Translation: CASSKMGLDTFSEQFF. This chain joins TRBV19 and TRBJ2-1, with 8 bases fitting TRBD2. V shed 4 bases, J shed 9 bases, and the junction held 14 bases outside the gene matches. The CDR3 sequence is 16 residues long. In germline, CDR1 is LNHDA, CDR2 SQIVND (reference sequence). Together with reference TRBV19 and TRBJ2-1, the CDR3 gives the full variable domain: DGGITQSPKYLFRKEGQNVTLSCEQNLNHDAMYWYRQDPGQGLRLIYYSQIVNDFQKGDIAEGYSVSREKKESFPLTVTSAQKNPTAFYLCASSKMGLDTFSEQFFGPGTRLTVL.

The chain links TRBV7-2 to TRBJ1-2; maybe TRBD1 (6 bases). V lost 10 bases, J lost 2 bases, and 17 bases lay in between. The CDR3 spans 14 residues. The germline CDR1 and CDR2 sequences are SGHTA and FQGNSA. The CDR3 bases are TGTGCCAACCTCCGGACAGACGGAAACTATGGCTACACCTTC. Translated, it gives CANLRTDGNYGYTF.

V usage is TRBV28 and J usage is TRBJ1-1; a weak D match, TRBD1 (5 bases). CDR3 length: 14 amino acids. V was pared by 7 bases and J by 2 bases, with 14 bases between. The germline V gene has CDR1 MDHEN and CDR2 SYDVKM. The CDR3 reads CASTKLRVNTEAFF. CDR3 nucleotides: TGTGCCAGCACCAAACTCAGGGTAAACACTGAAGCTTTCTTT.

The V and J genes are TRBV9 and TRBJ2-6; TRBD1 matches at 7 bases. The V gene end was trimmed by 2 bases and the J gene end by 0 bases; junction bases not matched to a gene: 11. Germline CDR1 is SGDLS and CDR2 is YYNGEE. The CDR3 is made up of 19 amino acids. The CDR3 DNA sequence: TGTGCCAGCAGCGTCGTCGGGACAGCTCTTCCCTCTGGGGCCAACGTCCTGACTTTC. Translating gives CASSVVGTALPSGANVLTF.

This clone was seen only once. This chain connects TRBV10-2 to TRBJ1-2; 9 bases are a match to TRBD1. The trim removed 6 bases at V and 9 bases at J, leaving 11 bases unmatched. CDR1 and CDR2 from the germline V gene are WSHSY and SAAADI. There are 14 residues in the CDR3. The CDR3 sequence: CASRLSRDRESYTF. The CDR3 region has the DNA TGCGCCAGCAGACTTTCCCGGGACAGGGAAAGCTACACCTTC.

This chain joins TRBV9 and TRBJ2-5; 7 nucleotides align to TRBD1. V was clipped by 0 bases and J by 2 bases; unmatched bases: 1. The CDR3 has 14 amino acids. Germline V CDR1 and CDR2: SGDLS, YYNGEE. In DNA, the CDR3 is TGTGCCAGCAGCGTAGTGGGACAGCAAGAGACCCAGTACTTC. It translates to CASSVVGQQETQYF.

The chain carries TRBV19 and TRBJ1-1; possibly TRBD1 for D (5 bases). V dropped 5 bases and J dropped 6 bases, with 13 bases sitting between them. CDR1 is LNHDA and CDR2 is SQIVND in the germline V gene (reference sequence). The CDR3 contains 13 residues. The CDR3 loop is CASSVRSRAEAFF. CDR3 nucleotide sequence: TGTGCCAGTAGTGTCAGATCCAGGGCTGAAGCTTTCTTT.

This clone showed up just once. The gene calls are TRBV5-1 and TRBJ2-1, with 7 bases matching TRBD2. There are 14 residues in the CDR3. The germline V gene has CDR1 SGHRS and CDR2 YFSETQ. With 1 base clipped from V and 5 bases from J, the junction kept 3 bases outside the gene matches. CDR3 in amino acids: CASSLMLADNEQFF. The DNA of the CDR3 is TGCGCCAGCAGCTTGATGCTAGCGGACAATGAGCAGTTCTTC.

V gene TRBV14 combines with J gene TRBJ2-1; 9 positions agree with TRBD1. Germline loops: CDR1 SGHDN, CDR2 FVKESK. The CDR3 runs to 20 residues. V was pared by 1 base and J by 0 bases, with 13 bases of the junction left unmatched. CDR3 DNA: TGTGCCAGCAGCCAAGGAAGGGGACAGGGACCCCGCAGCTCCTACAATGAGCAGTTCTTC. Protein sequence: CASSQGRGQGPRSSYNEQFF.

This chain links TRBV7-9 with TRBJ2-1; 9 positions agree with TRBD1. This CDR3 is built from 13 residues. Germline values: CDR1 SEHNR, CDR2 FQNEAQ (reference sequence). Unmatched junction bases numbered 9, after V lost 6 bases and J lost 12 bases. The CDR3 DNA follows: TGTGCCAGCAGTTACCGGGACAGGGAAGGGCAGTTCTTC. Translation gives CASSYRDREGQFF.

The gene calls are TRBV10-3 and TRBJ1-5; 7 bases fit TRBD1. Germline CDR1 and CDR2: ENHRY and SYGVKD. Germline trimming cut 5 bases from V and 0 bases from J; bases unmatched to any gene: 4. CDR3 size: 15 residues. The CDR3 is CAISSTGPSNQPQHF. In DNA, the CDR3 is TGTGCCATCAGTTCGACAGGGCCTAGCAATCAGCCCCAGCATTTT.

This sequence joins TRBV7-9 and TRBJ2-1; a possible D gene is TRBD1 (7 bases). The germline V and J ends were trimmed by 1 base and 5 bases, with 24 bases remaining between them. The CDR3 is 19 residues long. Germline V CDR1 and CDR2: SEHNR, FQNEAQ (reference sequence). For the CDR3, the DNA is TGTGCCAGCAGCTTAGGTCAATGGGGATCAGGGGGAGGTGACAATGAGCAGTTCTTC. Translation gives CASSLGQWGSGGGDNEQFF.

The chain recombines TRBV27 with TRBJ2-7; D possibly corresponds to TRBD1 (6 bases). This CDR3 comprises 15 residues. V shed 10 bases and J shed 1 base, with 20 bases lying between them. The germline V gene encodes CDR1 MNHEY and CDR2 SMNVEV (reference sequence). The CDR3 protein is CATGPSTGASYEQYF. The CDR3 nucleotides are TGTGCCACCGGCCCTTCGACAGGTGCTTCCTACGAGCAGTACTTC.

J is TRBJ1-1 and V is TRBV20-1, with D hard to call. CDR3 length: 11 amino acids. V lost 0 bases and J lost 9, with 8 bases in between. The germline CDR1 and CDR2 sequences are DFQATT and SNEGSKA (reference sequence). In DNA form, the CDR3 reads TGCAGTGCTAGAGATAAGCCCCAAGCTTTCTTT. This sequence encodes CSARDKPQAFF.

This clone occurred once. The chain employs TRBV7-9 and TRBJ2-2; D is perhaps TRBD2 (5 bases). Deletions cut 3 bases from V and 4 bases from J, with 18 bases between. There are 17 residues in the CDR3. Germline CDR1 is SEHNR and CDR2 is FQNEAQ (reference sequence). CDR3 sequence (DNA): TGTGCCAGCAGCTTGCGAGACCTCTCGAGGGCCACCGGGGAGCTGTTTTTT. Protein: CASSLRDLSRATGELFF.

CDR3 nucleotides: TGCAGCGTTGTAGGGGTGAGCTATGGCTACACCTTC. It yields the protein CSVVGVSYGYTF. The rearrangement links TRBV29-1 to TRBJ1-2; D may be TRBD1 (5 bases). The germline V gene encodes CDR1 SQVTM and CDR2 ANQGSEA. The CDR3 loop spans 12 amino acids. V gave up 4 bases and J gave up 4 bases, with 10 bases separating them. Looking up the rest from reference TRBV29-1 and TRBJ1-2 gives the full variable domain: SAVISQKPSRDICQRGTSLTIQCQVDSQVTMMFWYRQQPGQSLTLIATANQGSEATYESGFVIDKFPISRPNLTFSTLTVSNMSPEDSSIYLCSVVGVSYGYTFGSGTRLTVV.

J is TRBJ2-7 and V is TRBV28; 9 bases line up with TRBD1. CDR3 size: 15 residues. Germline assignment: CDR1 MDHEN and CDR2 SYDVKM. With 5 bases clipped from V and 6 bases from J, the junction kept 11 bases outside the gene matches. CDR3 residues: CASSAPGQGPGEQYF. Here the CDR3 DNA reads TGTGCCAGCAGTGCTCCGGGACAGGGCCCCGGCGAGCAGTACTTC.

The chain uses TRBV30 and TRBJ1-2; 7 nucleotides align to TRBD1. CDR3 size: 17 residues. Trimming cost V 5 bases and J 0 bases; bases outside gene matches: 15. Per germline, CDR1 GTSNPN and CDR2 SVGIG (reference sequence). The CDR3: CAWLQTRTGRSNYGYTF. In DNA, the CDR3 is TGTGCCTGGCTGCAAACCCGGACAGGCCGGTCTAACTATGGCTACACCTTC.

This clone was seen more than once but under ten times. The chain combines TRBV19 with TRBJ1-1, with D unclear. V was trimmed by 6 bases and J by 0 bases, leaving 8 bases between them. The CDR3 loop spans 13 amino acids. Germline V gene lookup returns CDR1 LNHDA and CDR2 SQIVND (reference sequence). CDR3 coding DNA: TGTGCCAGTAGGGCTCAGGTGAACACTGAAGCTTTCTTT. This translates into CASRAQVNTEAFF.